These 22 T cell receptor beta chains originate from one sample sequenced in a study of beta chain features in type 1 diabetes. The study reverse transcribed the entire isolated RNA, so it sequenced expressed TCRB transcripts. The protocol was immunoSEQ multiplex PCR, while the TCRdb copy is restricted to in-frame clones and leaves out a portion. This table holds 200,000 to 300,000 clones, over 12% found once. The sample consisted of naive CD4+ T cells from blood. These TCRs come from a middle-aged woman in good health.

This clone showed up just a few times. The rearrangement joins TRBV28 to TRBJ1-4; possibly TRBD1 for D (5 bases). The V and J ends lost 7 bases and 5 bases respectively, with 11 bases between them. The CDR3 contains 13 residues. Germline CDR1 reads MDHEN; CDR2 reads SYDVKM. The CDR3 spells CASTLGLNEKLFF. CDR3 sequence (DNA): TGTGCCAGCACCCTGGGACTAAATGAAAAACTGTTTTTT. Complete variable domain (other parts from reference TRBV28 and TRBJ1-4): DVKVTQSSRYLVKRTGEKVFLECVQDMDHENMFWYRQDPGLGLRLIYFSYDVKMKEKGDIPEGYSVSREKKERFSLILESASTNQTSMYLCASTLGLNEKLFFGSGTQLSVL.

The chain recombines TRBV18 with TRBJ2-3; TRBD2 matches 8 bases. CDR3 length equals 15 residues. Losses at the gene ends were 3 bases for V and 0 bases for J; bases not matched to a gene: 2. The germline gives CDR1 KGHSH, CDR2 LQKENI. CDR3 in amino acids: CASSPVAGSTDTQYF. CDR3 nucleotides: TGTGCCAGCTCACCGGTAGCGGGGAGCACAGATACGCAGTATTTT.

The gene calls are TRBV28 and TRBJ1-4; D is undetermined. Germline V gives CDR1 MDHEN, CDR2 SYDVKM. The CDR3 is 14 amino acids. V lost 6 bases and J 0 bases, leaving 8 bases between the germline ends. CDR3 amino acids: CASRPVATNEKLFF. The CDR3 DNA sequence: TGTGCCAGCAGACCGGTTGCAACTAATGAAAAACTGTTTTTT.

The chain joins TRBV5-4 to TRBJ1-6; no clear D. The CDR3 totals 15 residues. Germline V gene sequence: CDR1 SGHNT, CDR2 YYREEE (reference sequence). The V end was cut by 5 bases, the J end by 7 bases, with 16 bases between. CDR3 DNA sequence: TGTGCCAGCAGTTATGGGTCCGGGGTAAATTCACCCCTCCACTTT. As protein: CASSYGSGVNSPLHF.

The V gene is TRBV18, the J gene TRBJ1-5; D gene unclear. This CDR3 has 14 amino acids. Trimming removed 3 bases at V and 1 base at J, with 7 bases between. Germline V gene sequence: CDR1 KGHSH, CDR2 LQKENI. CDR3 nucleotides: TGTGCCAGCTCACCCGGCGGAAGCAATCAGCCCCAGCATTTT. Its translation is CASSPGGSNQPQHF. Full variable domain (missing parts from reference TRBV18 and TRBJ1-5): NAGVMQNPRHLVRRRGQEARLRCSPMKGHSHVYWYRQLPEEGLKFMVYLQKENIIDESGMPKERFSAEFPKEGPSILRIQQVVRGDSAAYFCASSPGGSNQPQHFGDGTRLSIL.

In its sample, this clone was seen a few times. The chain uses TRBV6-6 and TRBJ2-1; D gene unclear. Germline V lookup: CDR1 MNHNY, CDR2 SVGAGI (reference sequence). V was clipped by 2 bases and J by 1 base, with 9 bases between them. This CDR3 is built from 15 residues. The CDR3 DNA reads TGTGCCAGCAGTTACGTACAGAGTTCCTACAATGAGCAGTTCTTC. Its translation: CASSYVQSSYNEQFF.

This clone was seen more than once but under ten times. The CDR3 nucleotides are TGTGCCAGCAAATGGGAGGCGAACACCGGGGAGCTGTTTTTT. This gives the protein CASKWEANTGELFF. The chain joins TRBV27 to TRBJ2-2; D might be TRBD2 (6 bases). Germline V gene lookup returns CDR1 MNHEY and CDR2 SMNVEV (reference sequence). The V and J ends lost 7 bases and 0 bases respectively, with 9 bases between them. The CDR3 runs 14 residues.

The rearrangement uses TRBV27 and TRBJ2-1; 12 bases map to TRBD2. The CDR3 has 15 amino acids. V gave up 2 bases and J gave up 13 bases; unmatched junction bases: 9. Germline lookup yields CDR1 MNHEY and CDR2 SMNVEV (reference sequence). DNA of the CDR3: TGTGCCAGCAGTTTAATTCCTAGCGGGGGGGCCGGACAGTTCTTC. This translates into CASSLIPSGGAGQFF.

This clone turned up a few times. This chain joins TRBV7-9 and TRBJ2-6; D might be TRBD1 (5 bases). This CDR3 is built from 17 residues. The ends were cut back, 1 base at V and 4 bases at J, with 14 bases in the middle. CDR1 is SEHNR, CDR2 FQNEAQ, per germline (reference sequence). CDR3 DNA: TGTGCCAGCAGCTTAGAGCTCAGGGTACCGGGGGCCAACGTCCTGACTTTC. Encoded protein: CASSLELRVPGANVLTF.

V gene TRBV27 combines with J gene TRBJ1-1; TRBD1 matches at 7 bases. Germline V lookup: CDR1 MNHEY, CDR2 SMNVEV (reference sequence). This CDR3 contains 13 residues. The V and J ends lost 3 bases and 5 bases, in that order; junction bases with no gene match: 3. The CDR3 sequence is CASSFTGVTEAFF. The CDR3 bases are TGTGCCAGCAGTTTCACAGGGGTTACTGAAGCTTTCTTT.

This clone was detected only a few times. CDR3 amino acids: CASRPTQGRTEKLFF. The CDR3 region has the DNA TGTGCCAGCAGACCAACACAGGGGCGGACTGAAAAACTGTTTTTT. The J gene is TRBJ1-4, the V gene TRBV7-8, with 7 bases matching TRBD1. Germline V gene sequence: CDR1 SGHVS, CDR2 FQNEAQ. This CDR3 contains 15 residues. V trimming: 6 bases; J trimming: 7 bases; junction bases outside the gene matches: 11.

V usage is TRBV7-2 and J usage is TRBJ2-1; a possible D gene is TRBD2 (6 bases). V was pared by 5 bases and J by 4 bases, with 18 bases between. Germline CDR1 and CDR2: SGHTA and FQGNSA. The CDR3 sequence is 16 residues long. Here the CDR3 DNA reads TGTGCCAGCAGCCCGGTAGGAGCGGGTTCATACAATGAGCAGTTCTTC. Translating it yields CASSPVGAGSYNEQFF.

This chain links TRBV7-2 with TRBJ2-1; 11 bases line up with TRBD2. This CDR3 is built from 15 residues. After removal of 5 bases from V and 14 bases from J, the junction contained 14 bases not matched to a gene. The germline CDR1 and CDR2 sequences are SGHTA and FQGNSA. This chain's CDR3 is CASSQPGLAVRREFF. The CDR3 region has the DNA TGTGCCAGCAGCCAGCCGGGACTAGCGGTAAGAAGGGAGTTCTTC.

The sample holds a few counts of this clone. The chain joins TRBV5-1 to TRBJ1-4; D may be TRBD1 (5 bases). Trimming stripped 1 base from V and 7 bases from J, with 14 bases between. CDR3 size: 15 residues. From germline, CDR1 is SGHRS and CDR2 YFSETQ. CDR3 DNA: TGCGCCAGCAGCTTGATGGGCCAGGGCGGTGAAAAACTGTTTTTT. The encoded protein is CASSLMGQGGEKLFF.

This clone has just a few counts. This chain connects TRBV2 to TRBJ1-1; TRBD1 might be the D (5 bases). Trimming left V 5 bases short and J 4 bases short, with 11 bases between. The germline gives CDR1 SNHLY, CDR2 FYNNEI. This CDR3 is 13 amino acids long. This CDR3 reads CASSQRGGTEAFF. CDR3 DNA: TGTGCCAGCAGTCAACGGGGGGGCACTGAAGCTTTCTTT.

V gene TRBV5-1 combines with J gene TRBJ1-4; no clear D. The ends were cut back, 4 bases at V and 7 bases at J, with 14 bases in the middle. Germline V gene sequence: CDR1 SGHRS, CDR2 YFSETQ. This CDR3 has 14 amino acids. The CDR3 sequence: CASSRGLRGEKLFF. The CDR3 region has the DNA TGCGCCAGCAGCAGAGGACTCCGCGGTGAAAAACTGTTTTTT.

The CDR3 DNA sequence: TGCGCCAGCAGACGTGACAGGGACAACTATGGCTACACCTTC. Encoded protein: CASRRDRDNYGYTF. The chain uses TRBV5-1 and TRBJ1-2, with TRBD1 matching 7 bases. This CDR3 has 14 amino acids. The V and J ends lost 5 bases and 2 bases, in that order; junction bases with no gene match: 6. From germline, CDR1 is SGHRS and CDR2 YFSETQ.

This clone was observed a handful of times. This chain uses TRBV10-3 with TRBJ1-1, with TRBD1 matching over 8 bases. Germline assignment: CDR1 ENHRY and CDR2 SYGVKD. CDR3 size: 15 residues. With 4 bases clipped from V and 1 base from J, the junction kept 5 bases outside the gene matches. The CDR3 region has the DNA TGTGCCATCAGTGGTGACAGGGGTGGGAACACTGAAGCTTTCTTT. Translating gives CAISGDRGGNTEAFF.

The chain joins TRBV5-4 to TRBJ1-5; 7 bases map to TRBD1. Germline CDR1 reads SGHNT; CDR2 reads YYREEE (reference sequence). CDR3 length: 16 residues. Trimming removed 5 bases from V and 2 bases from J; junction bases left unmatched: 10. CDR3 nucleotide sequence: TGTGCCAGCAGGCCTATTCACAGGGGTGGCAATCAGCCCCAGCATTTT. Amino acids: CASRPIHRGGNQPQHF.

The rearrangement joins TRBV18 to TRBJ2-7; maybe TRBD1 (6 bases). CDR3 length: 14 residues. Per germline, CDR1 KGHSH and CDR2 LQKENI. V shed 2 bases and J shed 5 bases, with 13 bases lying between them. CDR3 sequence: CASSPGAGEHEQYF. CDR3 sequence (DNA): TGTGCCAGCTCACCAGGGGCAGGGGAGCACGAGCAGTACTTC. Variable domain in full (rest from reference TRBV18 and TRBJ2-7): NAGVMQNPRHLVRRRGQEARLRCSPMKGHSHVYWYRQLPEEGLKFMVYLQKENIIDESGMPKERFSAEFPKEGPSILRIQQVVRGDSAAYFCASSPGAGEHEQYFGPGTRLTVT.

This clone was recorded a few times. The rearrangement links TRBV7-2 to TRBJ2-5, with 11 bases that match TRBD2. The CDR3 runs 16 residues. Looked up from germline, CDR1 is SGHTA and CDR2 is FQGNSA. After removal of 1 base from V and 1 base from J, the junction contained 2 bases not matched to a gene. CDR3 residues: CASSLVGTSGQETQYF. DNA for the CDR3: TGTGCCAGCAGCTTAGTAGGGACTAGCGGCCAAGAGACCCAGTACTTC.

This rearrangement joins TRBV9 to TRBJ1-2, with 11 bases fitting TRBD1. This CDR3 spans 15 amino acids. CDR1 and CDR2 from the germline V gene are SGDLS and YYNGEE. V gave up 3 bases and J gave up 5 bases; unmatched junction bases: 6. The CDR3 bases are TGTGCCAGCAGCGCGAGCGGACAGGGGGCGTATGGCTACACCTTC. Amino acid sequence: CASSASGQGAYGYTF.